This entry lists 17 T cell receptor beta chains sequenced from one sample in a study of T cell responses to AZD1222 COVID-19 vaccine. This table comes from immunoSEQ multiplex PCR, and its TCRdb copy is limited to in-frame clones, with some not included. This repertoire shows about 150,000 clones, roughly 91% found once; its top ten account for 1.9%. The input for sequencing was peripheral blood, taken 28 days after the second AZD1222 dose. All receptors derive from an adult who received the AZD1222 COVID-19 vaccine.

The gene calls are TRBV5-4 and TRBJ2-1; no reliable D call. V lost 1 base and J lost 7, with 9 bases in between. This CDR3 comprises 13 residues. CDR1 and CDR2 from the germline V gene are SGHNT and YYREEE (reference sequence). CDR3 nucleotide sequence: TGTGCCAGCAGCTTGTTAGTGGTTAATGAGCAGTTCTTC. This gives the protein CASSLLVVNEQFF.

The chain uses TRBV18 and TRBJ2-1; no reliable D call. The CDR3 covers 13 residues. From germline, CDR1 is KGHSH and CDR2 LQKENI. The V gene lost 1 base and the J gene lost 5 bases, with 6 bases spanning the gap. CDR3 coding DNA: TGTGCCAGCTCACCACGGTTGGACAATGAGCAGTTCTTC. It specifies CASSPRLDNEQFF.

The rearrangement joins TRBV7-6 to TRBJ1-2; possibly TRBD1 for D (5 bases). Between the trimmed V and J ends, which lost 5 bases and 7 bases, there was a span of 14 bases. The germline gives CDR1 SGHVS, CDR2 FNYEAQ. This CDR3 has 13 amino acids. CDR3 sequence (DNA): TGTGCCAGCAGCAATACGGGGGGGAGTGGCTACACCTTC. Its translation is CASSNTGGSGYTF.

The sample holds a few counts of this clone. The rearrangement links TRBV12-5 to TRBJ2-3; D possibly uses TRBD1 or TRBD2 (5 bases each). CDR1 and CDR2 from the germline V gene are LGHNT and FRNRAP. The CDR3 sequence is 18 residues long. Trimming removed 2 bases at V and 0 bases at J, with 18 bases between. This chain's CDR3 is CASGLLRDGETSTDTQYF. CDR3 nucleotide sequence: TGTGCTAGTGGTTTGCTCCGGGACGGAGAAACTAGCACAGATACGCAGTATTTT.

The chain uses TRBV4-1 and TRBJ1-2; 7 bases line up with TRBD1. CDR3 length equals 15 residues. Germline trimming cut 1 base from V and 2 bases from J; bases unmatched to any gene: 4. CDR1 and CDR2 from the germline V gene are MGHRA and YSYEKL. DNA of the CDR3: TGCGCCAGCAGCCAAGTCGGACAGGCCAACTATGGCTACACCTTC. Translating gives CASSQVGQANYGYTF.

The chain has TRBV2 and TRBJ2-2; 10 bases agree with TRBD1. This CDR3 region has 15 residues. J lost 5 bases, V lost 7 bases, and 7 bases had no gene match. Germline V CDR1 and CDR2: SNHLY, FYNNEI. The CDR3, as DNA: TGTGCCAGCAAGAGACAGGGGGCGCGAACCGGGGAGCTGTTTTTT. This gives the protein CASKRQGARTGELFF. The whole variable domain, filled in from reference TRBV2 and TRBJ2-2, reads EPEVTQTPSHQVTQMGQEVILRCVPISNHLYFYWYRQILGQKVEFLVSFYNNEISEKSEIFDDQFSVERPDGSNFTLKIRSTKLEDSAMYFCASKRQGARTGELFFGEGSRLTVL.

The V gene is TRBV5-1, the J gene TRBJ2-3; D call uncertain. Germline-derived CDR1 and CDR2 are SGHRS and YFSETQ. The CDR3 covers 14 residues. Trimming took 4 bases from V and 1 from J, leaving 10 bases between them. This chain's CDR3 is CASSPDHGTDTQYF. In DNA, the CDR3 is TGCGCCAGCAGCCCTGACCACGGCACAGATACGCAGTATTTT.

V usage is TRBV19 and J usage is TRBJ2-3; 10 nucleotides line up with TRBD2. The V and J ends lost 1 base and 3 bases, in that order; junction bases with no gene match: 10. The CDR3 loop spans 18 amino acids. Germline CDR1 LNHDA, CDR2 SQIVND (reference sequence). This CDR3 is CASSIASGSGRRTDTQYF. CDR3 sequence (DNA): TGTGCCAGTAGTATAGCCTCGGGTAGCGGGAGGCGAACAGATACGCAGTATTTT.

The chain employs TRBV28 and TRBJ2-1; 10 bases map to TRBD2. Germline V gene data show CDR1 as MDHEN and CDR2 as SYDVKM. Germline trimming cut 6 bases from V and 5 bases from J; bases unmatched to any gene: 7. The CDR3 sequence is 15 residues long. CDR3 sequence reads: CASRTVAGGNNEQFF. DNA of the CDR3: TGTGCCAGCAGAACGGTAGCGGGAGGAAACAATGAGCAGTTCTTC.

The rearrangement links TRBV7-9 to TRBJ1-6; D might be TRBD1 (5 bases). Germline-derived CDR1 and CDR2 are SEHNR and FQNEAQ (reference sequence). Between the trimmed V and J ends, which lost 1 base and 10 bases, there was a span of 14 bases. The CDR3 runs 15 residues. CDR3 sequence: CASSLGGFDSSPLHF. In nucleotides, the CDR3 is TGTGCCAGCAGCTTAGGGGGGTTCGACTCATCACCCCTCCACTTT.

The genes are TRBV7-8 and TRBJ1-5; D is possibly TRBD1 (5 bases). V lost 2 bases to trimming and J lost 3 bases, with 11 bases between them. This CDR3 spans 15 amino acids. Germline V lookup: CDR1 SGHVS, CDR2 FQNEAQ. Here the CDR3 DNA reads TGTGCCAGCAGCTTAACGGGACGGGCCAATCAGCCCCAGCATTTT. It encodes CASSLTGRANQPQHF.

The rearrangement uses TRBV7-2 and TRBJ2-1; D is unclear. The CDR3 is 13 residues long. Germline CDR1 is SGHTA and CDR2 is FQGNSA. Trimming took 4 bases from V and 2 from J, leaving 6 bases between them. The CDR3 is CASSSRPYNEQFF. As DNA, the CDR3 is TGTGCCAGCAGCTCGCGGCCCTACAATGAGCAGTTCTTC.

V usage is TRBV19 and J usage is TRBJ1-2, with 8 bases fitting TRBD1. Germline CDR1 LNHDA, CDR2 SQIVND (reference sequence). The CDR3 contains 14 residues. V lost 5 bases to trimming and J lost 2 bases; unmatched junction nucleotides: 4. The CDR3 nucleotides read TGTGCCAGTAGTGTCCGACAGGGGAACTATGGCTACACCTTC. Amino acid sequence: CASSVRQGNYGYTF.

V usage is TRBV18 and J usage is TRBJ2-6; TRBD1 is a possible D gene (6 bases). The germline V and J ends were trimmed by 3 bases and 2 bases, with 11 bases remaining between them. The length of the CDR3 is 16 residues. The V gene's germline CDR1 is KGHSH and CDR2 LQKENI. The CDR3 region has the DNA TGTGCCAGCTCACCCACTCAGGGGCCTGGGGCCAACGTCCTGACTTTC. Its translation: CASSPTQGPGANVLTF.

The gene calls are TRBV11-2 and TRBJ1-5, with 9 bases aligning to TRBD1. Germline V gene data show CDR1 as SGHAT and CDR2 as FQNNGV. V shed 1 base, J shed 6 bases, and the junction held 10 bases outside the gene matches. This CDR3 contains 17 residues. The CDR3: CASSLGTGVAGGQPQHF. The CDR3 DNA follows: TGTGCCAGCAGCTTAGGGACAGGGGTGGCGGGGGGTCAGCCCCAGCATTTT. Combining the CDR3 with reference TRBV11-2 and TRBJ1-5 gives the whole variable domain EAGVAQSPRYKIIEKRQSVAFWCNPISGHATLYWYQQILGQGPKLLIQFQNNGVVDDSQLPKDRFSAERLKGVDSTLKIQPAKLEDSAVYLCASSLGTGVAGGQPQHFGDGTRLSIL.

The CDR3 nucleotides read TGCGCCAGCAGCCAAGAGGGGTCGGGAGAAAAACTGTTTTTT. Residues: CASSQEGSGEKLFF. The V gene is TRBV4-1, the J gene TRBJ1-4; D is undetermined. The CDR3 spans 14 residues. CDR1 and CDR2 (germline): MGHRA, YSYEKL. Trimming cost V 0 bases and J 8 bases, with 10 bases left between them.

The V gene is TRBV10-3, the J gene TRBJ2-1, with no clear D. This CDR3 has 13 residues. Germline V lookup: CDR1 ENHRY, CDR2 SYGVKD. Trimming stripped 0 bases from V and 9 bases from J, with 9 bases between. In DNA form, the CDR3 reads TGTGCCATCAGTGAGTCAGGTAGGAGTGAGCAGTTCTTC. Amino acid sequence: CAISESGRSEQFF.